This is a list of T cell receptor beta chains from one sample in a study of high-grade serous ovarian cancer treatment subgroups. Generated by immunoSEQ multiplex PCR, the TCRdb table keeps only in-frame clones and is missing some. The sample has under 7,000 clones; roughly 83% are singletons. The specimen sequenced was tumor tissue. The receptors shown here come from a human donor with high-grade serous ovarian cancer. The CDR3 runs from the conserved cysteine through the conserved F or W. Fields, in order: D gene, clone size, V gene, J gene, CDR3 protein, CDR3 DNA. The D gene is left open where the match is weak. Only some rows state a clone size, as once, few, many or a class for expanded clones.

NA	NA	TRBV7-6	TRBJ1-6	CASSLAVGAHNSPLHF	TGTGCCAGCAGCTTAGCGGTAGGGGCACATAATTCACCCCTCCACTTT
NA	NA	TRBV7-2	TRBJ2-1	CASSLRSKRDRPSNEQFF	TGTGCCAGCAGCCTACGATCTAAGAGGGACCGCCCGAGCAATGAGCAGTTCTTC
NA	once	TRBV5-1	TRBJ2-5	CASSRRQDLQETQYF	TGCGCCAGCAGCCGGAGACAGGACCTGCAAGAGACCCAGTACTTC
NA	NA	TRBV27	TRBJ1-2	CASSGFEDSGYTF	TGTGCCAGCAGTGGGTTTGAGGACAGTGGCTACACCTTC
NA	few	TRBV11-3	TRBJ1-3	CASSRQGLSGNTIYF	TGTGCCAGCAGCCGGCAGGGCCTCTCTGGAAACACCATATATTTT
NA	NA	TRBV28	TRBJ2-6	CASSTRASGANVLTF	TGTGCCAGCAGCACCAGGGCGTCTGGGGCCAACGTCCTGACTTTC
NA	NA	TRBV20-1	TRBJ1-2	CSAPGPGGYTF	TGCAGTGCCCCAGGGCCGGGTGGCTACACCTTC
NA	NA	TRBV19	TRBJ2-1	CASSILGEGYNEQFF	TGTGCCAGTAGTATCCTGGGCGAGGGTTACAATGAGCAGTTCTTC
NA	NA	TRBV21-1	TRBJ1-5	CAGSKMGQGGLSHQPQHF	TGTGCCGGCAGCAAGATGGGACAGGGCGGGCTTAGTCATCAGCCCCAGCATTTT
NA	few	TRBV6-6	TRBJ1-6	CASSYASLNSPLHF	TGTGCCAGCAGTTACGCGAGCCTTAATTCACCCCTCCACTTT
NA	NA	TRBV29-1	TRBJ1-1	CNGSLGTRNTEAFF	TGCAACGGATCACTCGGGACACGGAACACTGAAGCTTTCTTT
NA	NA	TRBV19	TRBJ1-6	CASSSDGHNSPLHF	TGTGCCAGTAGTTCGGACGGGCATAATTCACCCCTCCACTTT
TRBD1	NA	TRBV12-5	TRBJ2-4	CASGRDTGVKNIQYF	TGTGCTAGTGGACGAGACACAGGGGTCAAAAACATTCAGTACTTC
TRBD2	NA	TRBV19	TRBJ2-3	CASLGGTDTQYF	TGTGCCAGCCTGGGGGGGACAGATACGCAGTATTTT
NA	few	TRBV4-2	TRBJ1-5	CASSQGQGSSQPQHF	TGTGCCAGCAGCCAAGGGCAGGGCTCTTCCCAGCCCCAGCATTTT
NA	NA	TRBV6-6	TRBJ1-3	CASSFSGNTIYF	TGTGCCAGCAGTTTCTCTGGAAACACCATATATTTT
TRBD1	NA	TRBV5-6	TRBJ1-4	CASSFWATGVGEKLFF	TGTGCCAGCAGCTTCTGGGCGACAGGGGTCGGGGAAAAACTGTTTTTT
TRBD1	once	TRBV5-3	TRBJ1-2	CASSHGTGNGYTF	TGTGCCAGCAGCCACGGGACAGGGAATGGCTACACCTTC
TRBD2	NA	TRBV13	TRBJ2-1	CASSATSGGANEQFF	TGTGCCAGCAGCGCGACTAGCGGGGGGGCCAATGAGCAGTTCTTC
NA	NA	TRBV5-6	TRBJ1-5	CASSAVDQPQHF	TGTGCCAGCAGCGCCGTCGATCAGCCCCAGCATTTT
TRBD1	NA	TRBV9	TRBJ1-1	CASKRGGGPGNTEAFF	TGTGCCAGCAAACGCGGAGGGGGCCCTGGGAACACTGAAGCTTTCTTT
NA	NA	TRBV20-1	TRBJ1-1	CSARRVTEAFF	TGCAGTGCCCGCCGGGTTACTGAAGCTTTCTTT
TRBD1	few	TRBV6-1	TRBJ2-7	CASSAQGQGNYEQYF	TGTGCCAGCAGTGCACAGGGACAGGGGAACTACGAGCAGTACTTC
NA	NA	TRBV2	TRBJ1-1	CASSEAAGENTEAFF	TGTGCCAGCAGTGAAGCGGCCGGGGAAAACACTGAAGCTTTCTTT
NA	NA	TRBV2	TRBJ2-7	CASSEQGYEQYF	TGTGCCAGCAGTGAACAGGGCTACGAGCAGTACTTC
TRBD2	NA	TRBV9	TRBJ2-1	CASSFLAGGSYNEQFF	TGTGCCAGCAGCTTCTTAGCGGGGGGATCCTACAATGAGCAGTTCTTC
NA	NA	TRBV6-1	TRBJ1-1	CATTAGSTEAFF	TGTGCCACAACAGCCGGGAGCACTGAAGCTTTCTTT
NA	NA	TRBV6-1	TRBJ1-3	CASSNRDLSGNTIYF	TGTGCCAGCAGCAACAGGGACCTCTCTGGAAACACCATATATTTT
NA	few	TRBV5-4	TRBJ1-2	CASSLVPGEGYTF	TGTGCCAGCAGCTTAGTCCCAGGCGAAGGCTACACCTTC
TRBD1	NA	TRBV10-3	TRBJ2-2	CAISGSDRAGGTGELFF	TGTGCCATCAGCGGATCCGACAGGGCAGGGGGCACCGGGGAGCTGTTTTTT
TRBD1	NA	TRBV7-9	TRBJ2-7	CASSTRSGTGHEQYF	TGTGCCAGCAGCACGAGATCCGGGACAGGGCACGAGCAGTACTTC
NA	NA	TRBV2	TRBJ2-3	CASSGGGTDTQYF	TGTGCCAGCAGTGGGGGGGGCACAGATACGCAGTATTTT
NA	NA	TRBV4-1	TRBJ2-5	CASSHQMGRAQETQYF	TGCGCCAGCAGCCATCAAATGGGGCGGGCCCAAGAGACCCAGTACTTC
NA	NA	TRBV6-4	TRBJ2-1	CASSVSGEPYNEQFF	TGTGCCAGCAGTGTTTCAGGTGAACCCTACAATGAGCAGTTCTTC
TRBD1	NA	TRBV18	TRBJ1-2	CASSPGAGGSYGYTF	TGTGCCAGCTCCCCAGGGGCAGGGGGCAGCTATGGCTACACCTTC
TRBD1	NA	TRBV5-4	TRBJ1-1	CASSTGTGVNTEAFF	TGTGCCAGCAGCACTGGGACAGGGGTGAACACTGAAGCTTTCTTT
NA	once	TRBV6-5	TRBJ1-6	CATSTRINSPLHF	TGTGCCACCTCGACAAGAATTAATTCACCCCTCCACTTT
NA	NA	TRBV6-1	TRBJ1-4	CASTGTSESEKLFF	TGTGCCAGCACTGGGACATCCGAAAGTGAAAAACTGTTTTTT
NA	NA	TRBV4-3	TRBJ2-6	CASSQVGTGANVLTF	TGCGCCAGCAGCCAAGTGGGGACAGGGGCCAACGTCCTGACTTTC
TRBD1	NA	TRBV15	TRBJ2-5	CATSTRDRGQETQYF	TGTGCCACCAGCACCCGGGACAGGGGCCAAGAGACCCAGTACTTC
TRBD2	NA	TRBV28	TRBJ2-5	CASRTALAGAETQYF	TGTGCCAGCAGAACTGCTCTAGCGGGGGCAGAGACCCAGTACTTC
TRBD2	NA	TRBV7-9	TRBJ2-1	CASSRSGGANNEQFF	TGTGCCAGCAGCCGTAGCGGGGGGGCAAACAATGAGCAGTTCTTC
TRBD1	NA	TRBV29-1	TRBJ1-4	CSVEEGQGKKLFF	TGCAGCGTTGAAGAGGGACAGGGAAAGAAACTGTTTTTT
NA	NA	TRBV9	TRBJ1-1	CASSPRTSDAAFF	TGTGCCAGCAGCCCTAGGACTTCTGACGCTGCTTTCTTT
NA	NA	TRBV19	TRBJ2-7	CASRPGGIVYEQYF	TGTGCCAGCCGCCCTGGGGGCATCGTCTACGAGCAGTACTTC
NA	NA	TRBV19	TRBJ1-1	CASTLSGGRTEAFF	TGTGCCAGTACCTTATCGGGGGGACGAACTGAAGCTTTCTTT
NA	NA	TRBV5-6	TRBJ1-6	CASSADGTNNSPLHF	TGTGCCAGCAGCGCGGACGGGACAAATAATTCACCCCTCCACTTT
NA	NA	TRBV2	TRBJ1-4	CASSEQGQTNEKLFF	TGTGCCAGCAGTGAACAGGGGCAGACTAATGAAAAACTGTTTTTT
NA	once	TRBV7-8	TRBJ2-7	CASSLFLRRLGQEYEQYF	TGTGCCAGCAGCTTATTCCTCCGACGCCTGGGACAAGAGTACGAGCAGTACTTC
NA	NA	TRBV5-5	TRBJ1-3	CASSTRTVPSGNTIYF	TGTGCCAGCAGCACCAGGACTGTCCCCTCTGGAAACACCATATATTTT
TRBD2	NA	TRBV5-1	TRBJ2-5	CASSLALAGVSETQYF	TGCGCCAGCAGCTTGGCCCTAGCGGGGGTAAGCGAGACCCAGTACTTC
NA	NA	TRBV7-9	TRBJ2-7	CASGTGSDGYEQYF	TGTGCCAGCGGTACAGGGTCCGACGGGTACGAGCAGTACTTC
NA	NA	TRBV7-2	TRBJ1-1	CASSGTGEGEAFF	TGTGCCAGCAGCGGGACCGGAGAAGGTGAAGCTTTCTTT
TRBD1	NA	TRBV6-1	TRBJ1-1	CASSEVRTGTEAFF	TGTGCCAGCAGTGAAGTCAGGACAGGGACCGAAGCTTTCTTT
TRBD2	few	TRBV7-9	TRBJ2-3	CASTKTRGSRGGTDTQYF	TGTGCCAGCACTAAAACACGGGGATCGCGGGGGGGCACAGATACGCAGTATTTT
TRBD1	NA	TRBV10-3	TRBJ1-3	CAISQGVGNTIYF	TGTGCCATCAGCCAGGGGGTTGGAAACACCATATATTTT
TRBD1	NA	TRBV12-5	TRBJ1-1	CASARGAEAFF	TGTGCTAGTGCCAGGGGGGCTGAAGCTTTCTTT
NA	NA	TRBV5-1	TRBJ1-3	CASSLGVSGYGNTIYF	TGCGCCAGCAGCTTGGGCGTAAGCGGGTATGGAAACACCATATATTTT
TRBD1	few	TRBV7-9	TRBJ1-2	CASSSGGPYGYTF	TGTGCCAGCAGCTCAGGGGGACCCTATGGCTACACCTTC